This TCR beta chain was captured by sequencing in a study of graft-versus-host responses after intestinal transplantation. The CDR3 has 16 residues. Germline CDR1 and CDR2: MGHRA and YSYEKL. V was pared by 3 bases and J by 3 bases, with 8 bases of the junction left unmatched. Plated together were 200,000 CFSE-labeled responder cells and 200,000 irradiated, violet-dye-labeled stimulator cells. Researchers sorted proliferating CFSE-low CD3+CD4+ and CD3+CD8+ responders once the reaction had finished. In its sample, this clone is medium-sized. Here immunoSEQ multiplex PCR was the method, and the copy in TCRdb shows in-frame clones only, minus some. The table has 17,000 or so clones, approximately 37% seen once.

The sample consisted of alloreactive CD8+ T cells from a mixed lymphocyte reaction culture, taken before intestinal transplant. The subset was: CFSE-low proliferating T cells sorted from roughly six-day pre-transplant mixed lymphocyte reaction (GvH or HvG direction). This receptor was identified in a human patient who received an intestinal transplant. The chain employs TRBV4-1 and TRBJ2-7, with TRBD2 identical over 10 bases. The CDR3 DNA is TGCGCCAGCAGCCACCACCAACTAGCGGGGCACTACGAGCAGTACTTC. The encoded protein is CASSHHQLAGHYEQYF.